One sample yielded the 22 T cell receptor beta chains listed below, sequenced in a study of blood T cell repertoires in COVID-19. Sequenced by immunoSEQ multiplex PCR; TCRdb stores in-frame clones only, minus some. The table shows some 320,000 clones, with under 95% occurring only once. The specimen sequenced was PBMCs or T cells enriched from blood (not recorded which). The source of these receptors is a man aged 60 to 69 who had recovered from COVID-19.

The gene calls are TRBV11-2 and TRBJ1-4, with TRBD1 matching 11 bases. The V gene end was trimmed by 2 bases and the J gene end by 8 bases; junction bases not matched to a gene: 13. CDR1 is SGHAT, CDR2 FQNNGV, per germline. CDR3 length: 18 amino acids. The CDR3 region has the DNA TGTGCCAGCAGCTTACCGGGGACAGGGGGAAAGGGAGGCGAAAAACTGTTTTTT. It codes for CASSLPGTGGKGGEKLFF.

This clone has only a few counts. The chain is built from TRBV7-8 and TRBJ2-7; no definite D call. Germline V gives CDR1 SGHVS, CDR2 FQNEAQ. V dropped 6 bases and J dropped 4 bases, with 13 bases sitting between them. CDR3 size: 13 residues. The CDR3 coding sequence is TGTGCCAGCAGTCGGTCGTACCGGTACGAGCAGTACTTC. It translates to CASSRSYRYEQYF. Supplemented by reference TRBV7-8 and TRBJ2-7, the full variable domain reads GAGVSQSPRYKVAKRGQDVALRCDPISGHVSLFWYQQALGQGPEFLTYFQNEAQLDKSGLPSDRFFAERPEGSVSTLKIQRTQQEDSAVYLCASSRSYRYEQYFGPGTRLTVT.

CDR3 sequence (DNA): TGTGCCAGCAGCTTAAGTCTGGGACAGGGGGGAGAGACCCAGTACTTC. Translating it yields CASSLSLGQGGETQYF. J is TRBJ2-5 and V is TRBV7-2; 11 nucleotides match TRBD1. The V gene's germline CDR1 is SGHTA and CDR2 FQGNSA. This CDR3 region has 16 residues. The junction had 6 bases not matched to a gene; V was cut back by 2 bases and J by 4 bases.

The CDR3 nucleotides read TGTGCCAGCAGCTGGCCCAGAACAACCCAAGAGACCCAGTACTTC. It translates to CASSWPRTTQETQYF. This rearrangement joins TRBV7-9 to TRBJ2-5; no definite D call. V was cut by 4 bases and J by 1 base, with 13 bases left in between. The germline V gene encodes CDR1 SEHNR and CDR2 FQNEAQ (reference sequence). The CDR3 runs to 15 residues.

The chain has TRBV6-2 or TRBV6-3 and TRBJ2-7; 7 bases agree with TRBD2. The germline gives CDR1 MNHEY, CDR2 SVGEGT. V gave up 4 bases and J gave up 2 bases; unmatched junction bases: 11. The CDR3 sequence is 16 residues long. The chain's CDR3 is CASSSPLAENTYEQYF. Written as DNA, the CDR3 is TGTGCCAGCAGTTCGCCCCTAGCGGAGAATACCTACGAGCAGTACTTC.

The CDR3 nucleotides read TGTGCCAGCAGTGAAGGAAGGGGCGATCAGCCCCAGCATTTT. It encodes CASSEGRGDQPQHF. The chain has TRBV2 and TRBJ1-5; a possible D gene is TRBD1 (5 bases). The V gene lost 1 base and the J gene lost 5 bases, with 9 bases spanning the gap. Germline CDR1 reads SNHLY; CDR2 reads FYNNEI. There are 14 residues in the CDR3.

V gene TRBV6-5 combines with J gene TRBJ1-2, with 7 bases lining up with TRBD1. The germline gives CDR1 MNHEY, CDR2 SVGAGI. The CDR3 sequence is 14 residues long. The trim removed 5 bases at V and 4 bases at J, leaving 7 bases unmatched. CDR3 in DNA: TGTGCCAGCAGTCCCAGGGGGACCTTCTATGGCTACACCTTC. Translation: CASSPRGTFYGYTF.

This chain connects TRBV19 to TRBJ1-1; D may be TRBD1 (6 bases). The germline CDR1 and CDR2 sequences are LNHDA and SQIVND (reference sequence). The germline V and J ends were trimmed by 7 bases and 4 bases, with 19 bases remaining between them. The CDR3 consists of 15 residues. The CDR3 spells CASTLGAAVGTEAFF. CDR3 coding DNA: TGTGCCAGTACCCTGGGGGCAGCCGTTGGCACTGAAGCTTTCTTT.

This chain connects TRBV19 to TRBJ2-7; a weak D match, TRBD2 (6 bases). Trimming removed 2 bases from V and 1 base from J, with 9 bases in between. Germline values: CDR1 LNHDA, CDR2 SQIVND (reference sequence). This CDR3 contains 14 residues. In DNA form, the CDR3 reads TGTGCCAGTAGTATACTCGGGACTTCCTACGAGCAGTACTTC. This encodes CASSILGTSYEQYF.

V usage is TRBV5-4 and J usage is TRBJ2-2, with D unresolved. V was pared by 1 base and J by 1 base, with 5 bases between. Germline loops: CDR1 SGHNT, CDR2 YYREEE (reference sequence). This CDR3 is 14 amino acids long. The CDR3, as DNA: TGTGCCAGCAGCTTGCCGGGGAACACCGGGGAGCTGTTTTTT. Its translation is CASSLPGNTGELFF.

The CDR3 DNA sequence: TGCGCCAGCAGCCAAGCAACAGGGTACCAGTATGGCTACACCTTC. Its protein is CASSQATGYQYGYTF. The chain carries TRBV4-1 and TRBJ1-2, with D possibly matching TRBD1 (6 bases). V was clipped by 1 base and J by 5 bases, with 14 bases between them. Per the germline V gene, CDR1 is MGHRA and CDR2 is YSYEKL. The CDR3 runs 15 residues.

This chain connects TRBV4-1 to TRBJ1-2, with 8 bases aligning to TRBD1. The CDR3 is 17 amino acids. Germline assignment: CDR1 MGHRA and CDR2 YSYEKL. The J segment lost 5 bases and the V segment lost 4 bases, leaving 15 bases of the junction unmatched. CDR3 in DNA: TGCGCCAGCAGCCTGGGACAGGCAATTCCAACTCCTTATGGCTACACCTTC. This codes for CASSLGQAIPTPYGYTF.

Here the CDR3 reads CASSPPGLGDHQPQHF. CDR3 in DNA: TGTGCCAGCTCACCACCGGGGCTAGGGGATCATCAGCCCCAGCATTTT. This rearrangement joins TRBV18 to TRBJ1-5; D perhaps matches TRBD1 (5 bases). The CDR3 has 16 residues. Germline-derived CDR1 and CDR2 are KGHSH and LQKENI. Trimming shortened V by 0 bases and J by 5 bases, and 14 bases separated the two germline ends.

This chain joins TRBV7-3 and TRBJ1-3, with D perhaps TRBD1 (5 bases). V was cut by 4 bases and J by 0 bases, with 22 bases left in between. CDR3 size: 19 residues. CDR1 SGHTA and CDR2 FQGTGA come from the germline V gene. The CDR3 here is CASSSTPPTGRGSGNTIYF. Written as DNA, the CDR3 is TGTGCCAGCAGCTCTACTCCCCCTACGGGGAGGGGCTCTGGAAACACCATATATTTT.

The CDR3 loop reads CASSIPDSLYEKLFF. DNA for the CDR3: TGTGCCAGTAGTATCCCGGACAGCCTGTATGAAAAACTGTTTTTT. This sequence joins TRBV19 and TRBJ1-4, with D possibly TRBD1 on 6 matching bases. This CDR3 is built from 15 residues. Germline V gene lookup returns CDR1 LNHDA and CDR2 SQIVND (reference sequence). Trimming pared 3 bases from V and 6 bases from J, leaving 14 bases between.

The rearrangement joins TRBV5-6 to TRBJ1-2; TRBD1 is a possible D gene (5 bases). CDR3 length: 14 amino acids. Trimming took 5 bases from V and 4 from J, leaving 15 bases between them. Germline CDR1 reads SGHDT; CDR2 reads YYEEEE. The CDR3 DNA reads TGTGCCAGCAGGTCGGGACCGGGGGGCTATGGCTACACCTTC. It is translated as CASRSGPGGYGYTF.

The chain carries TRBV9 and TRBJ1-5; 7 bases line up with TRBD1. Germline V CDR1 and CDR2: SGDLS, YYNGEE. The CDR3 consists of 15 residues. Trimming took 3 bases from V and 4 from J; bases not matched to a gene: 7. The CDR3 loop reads CASSATGTENQPQHF. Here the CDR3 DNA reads TGTGCCAGCAGCGCCACCGGGACAGAAAATCAGCCCCAGCATTTT.

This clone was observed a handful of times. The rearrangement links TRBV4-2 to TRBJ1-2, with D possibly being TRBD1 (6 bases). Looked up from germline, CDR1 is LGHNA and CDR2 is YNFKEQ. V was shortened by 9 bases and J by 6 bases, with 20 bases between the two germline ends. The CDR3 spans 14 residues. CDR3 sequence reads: CASGGRDGVNGYTF. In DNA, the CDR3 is TGTGCCAGTGGGGGCCGGGATGGAGTCAATGGCTACACCTTC.

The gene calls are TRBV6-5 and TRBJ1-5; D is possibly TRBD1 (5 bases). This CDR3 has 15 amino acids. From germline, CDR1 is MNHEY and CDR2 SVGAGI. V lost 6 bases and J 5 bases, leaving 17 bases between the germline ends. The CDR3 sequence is CASRQWKGPDQPQHF. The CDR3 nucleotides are TGTGCCAGCAGGCAATGGAAGGGGCCTGATCAGCCCCAGCATTTT.

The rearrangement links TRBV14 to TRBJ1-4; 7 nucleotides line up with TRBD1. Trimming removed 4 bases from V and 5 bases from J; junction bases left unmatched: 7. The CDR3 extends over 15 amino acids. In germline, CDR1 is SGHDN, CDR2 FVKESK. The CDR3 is CASSLPGQLNEKLFF. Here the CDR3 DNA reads TGTGCCAGCAGCCTTCCGGGACAGCTCAATGAAAAACTGTTTTTT.

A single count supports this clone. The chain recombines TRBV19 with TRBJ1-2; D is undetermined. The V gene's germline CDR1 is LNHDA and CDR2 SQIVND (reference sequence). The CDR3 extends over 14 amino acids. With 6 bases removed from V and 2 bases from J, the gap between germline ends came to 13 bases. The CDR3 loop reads CASSVMRGNYGYTF. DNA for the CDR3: TGTGCCAGTAGCGTTATGCGGGGAAACTATGGCTACACCTTC. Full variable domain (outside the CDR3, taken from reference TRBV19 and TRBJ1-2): DGGITQSPKYLFRKEGQNVTLSCEQNLNHDAMYWYRQDPGQGLRLIYYSQIVNDFQKGDIAEGYSVSREKKESFPLTVTSAQKNPTAFYLCASSVMRGNYGYTFGSGTRLTVV.

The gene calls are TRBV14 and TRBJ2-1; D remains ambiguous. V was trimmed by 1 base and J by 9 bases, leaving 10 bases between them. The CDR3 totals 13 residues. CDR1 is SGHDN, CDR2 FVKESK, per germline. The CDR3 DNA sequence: TGTGCCAGCAGCCAAGTTCCAGTTATTGAGCAGTTCTTC. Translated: CASSQVPVIEQFF.